Below, one TCR beta chain is given with its context. This entry is derived from a study of OX40 agonist ivuxolimab in advanced cancers. The assay was immunoSEQ multiplex PCR, and TCRdb's table has in-frame clones only and misses some. The sample has about 35,000 clones, over 60% seen once. V lost 0 bases to trimming and J lost 2 bases, with 13 bases between them. The CDR3 is made up of 16 amino acids. Per the germline V gene, CDR1 is MNHNS and CDR2 is SASEGT. This TCR was recovered from an adult with an advanced solid tumor such as melanoma, head and neck, liver or kidney cancer. The chain employs TRBV6-1 and TRBJ1-2; the D gene is possibly TRBD1 (6 bases). The sequenced sample was CD4+ or CD8+ T cells sorted from blood, obtained in a trial of the OX40 agonist ivuxolimab. CDR3 protein: CASSEAATGNNYGYTF. CDR3 nucleotides: TGTGCCAGCAGTGAAGCGGCCACAGGGAACAACTATGGCTACACCTTC.